Described below is a single T cell receptor beta chain sequence and its context. Some clones are missing from TCRdb's copy, which holds only in-frame ones; the method was immunoSEQ multiplex PCR. This sample has about 40,000 clones; 90% to 95% occur once, and the top ten carry less than 2%. The sample originates from a study of T cell changes during pregnancy in multiple sclerosis. The CDR3 extends over 17 amino acids. Sequences were derived from peripheral blood, sampled in the third trimester of pregnancy. The V call is TRBV12-2, the J call TRBJ1-2; TRBD1, the D gene given by the table, was not confirmed from the DNA. TRBV12-2 is an annotated pseudogene. This sequence was found in a female donor with multiple sclerosis, enrolled in a pregnancy study. This CDR3 is CASRPWDSTHLNYGYTF. The CDR3 DNA reads as TGTGCAAGTCGCCCCTGGGACAGCACACACCTGAACTATGGCTACACCTTC.